These 7 T cell receptor beta chains were all obtained from the same sample, sequenced in a study of early T cells in non-severe SARS-CoV-2 infection. TCRdb ran MiXCR on the 5' RACE reads and lists one entry per CDR3 protein. The table includes about 86,000 distinct CDR3 sequences, 13% to 15% detected once. The source material was whole blood. All receptors derive from an adult who was a healthcare worker with PCR-confirmed SARS-CoV-2 infection or an uninfected control (not recorded which).

In this sample, this clonotype turned up many times. This chain links TRBV10-1 with TRBJ1-1; 7 positions agree with TRBD1. With 10 bases clipped from V and 1 base from J, the junction kept 3 bases outside the gene matches. The germline V gene has CDR1 WNHNN and CDR2 SYGVQD (reference sequence). This CDR3 region has 12 residues. The CDR3, as DNA: TGCGCCACCCGACAGGGGAACACTGAAGCTTTCTTT. Protein product: CATRQGNTEAFF.

The chain links TRBV5-6 to TRBJ2-3; 10 nucleotides agree with TRBD1. This CDR3 has 16 residues. The germline V gene encodes CDR1 SGHDT and CDR2 YYEEEE. V dropped 4 bases and J dropped 2; count of bases not matched to a gene: 7. CDR3 protein: CASSGAGTGVTDTQYF. CDR3 bases: TGTGCCAGCAGCGGGGCCGGGACAGGGGTCACAGATACGCAGTATTTT.

The chain recombines TRBV6-1 with TRBJ2-7, with 10 bases lining up with TRBD2. V lost 5 bases to trimming and J lost 3 bases; unmatched junction nucleotides: 4. The CDR3 runs to 14 residues. CDR1 is MNHNS, CDR2 SASEGT, per germline. The CDR3 protein is CASSLAGDNYEQYF. The CDR3 bases are TGTGCCAGCAGTCTAGCGGGAGATAACTACGAGCAGTACTTC.

This clonotype came up a few times. The chain combines TRBV5-5 with TRBJ2-1, with 7 positions matching TRBD2. Losses at the gene ends were 4 bases for V and 6 bases for J; bases not matched to a gene: 13. The CDR3 is 16 residues long. CDR1 is SGHKS, CDR2 YYEKEE, per germline (reference sequence). Here the CDR3 reads CASSSVAGPRVNEQFF. The CDR3 DNA is TGTGCCAGCAGCAGTGTAGCGGGCCCGAGGGTCAATGAGCAGTTCTTC.

This clonotype was observed many times. The V and J genes are TRBV7-9 and TRBJ2-2, with D maybe TRBD2 (5 bases). This CDR3 has 15 amino acids. Germline V CDR1 and CDR2: SEHNR, FQNEAQ (reference sequence). Trimming left V 5 bases short and J 7 bases short, with 17 bases between. The CDR3 DNA sequence: TGTGCCAGCAGCAACCCTTACGGGGAGAGCGGGGAGCTGTTTTTT. Residues: CASSNPYGESGELFF. Full variable domain (rest looked up from reference TRBV7-9 and TRBJ2-2): DTGVSQNPRHKITKRGQNVTFRCDPISEHNRLYWYRQTLGQGPEFLTYFQNEAQLEKSRLLSDRFSAERPKGSFSTLEIQRTEQGDSAMYLCASSNPYGESGELFFGEGSRLTVL.

This clonotype was seen more than once but under ten times. The V and J genes are TRBV7-2 and TRBJ2-7, with D hard to call. With 3 bases removed from V and 0 bases from J, the gap between germline ends came to 6 bases. The CDR3 spans 13 residues. Germline V gene sequence: CDR1 SGHTA, CDR2 FQGNSA. CDR3 DNA sequence: TGTGCCAGCAGCTTGGGCGCCTCCTACGAGCAGTACTTC. It is translated as CASSLGASYEQYF.

This clonotype was counted a few times. The rearrangement uses TRBV7-9 and TRBJ2-7; unclear D gene. The CDR3 totals 12 residues. CDR1 and CDR2 (germline): SEHNR, FQNEAQ (reference sequence). V lost 1 base and J 13 bases, leaving 14 bases between the germline ends. The CDR3 loop is CASSLDESGSYF. Written as DNA, the CDR3 is TGTGCCAGCAGCTTAGACGAGTCCGGGTCTTACTTC.